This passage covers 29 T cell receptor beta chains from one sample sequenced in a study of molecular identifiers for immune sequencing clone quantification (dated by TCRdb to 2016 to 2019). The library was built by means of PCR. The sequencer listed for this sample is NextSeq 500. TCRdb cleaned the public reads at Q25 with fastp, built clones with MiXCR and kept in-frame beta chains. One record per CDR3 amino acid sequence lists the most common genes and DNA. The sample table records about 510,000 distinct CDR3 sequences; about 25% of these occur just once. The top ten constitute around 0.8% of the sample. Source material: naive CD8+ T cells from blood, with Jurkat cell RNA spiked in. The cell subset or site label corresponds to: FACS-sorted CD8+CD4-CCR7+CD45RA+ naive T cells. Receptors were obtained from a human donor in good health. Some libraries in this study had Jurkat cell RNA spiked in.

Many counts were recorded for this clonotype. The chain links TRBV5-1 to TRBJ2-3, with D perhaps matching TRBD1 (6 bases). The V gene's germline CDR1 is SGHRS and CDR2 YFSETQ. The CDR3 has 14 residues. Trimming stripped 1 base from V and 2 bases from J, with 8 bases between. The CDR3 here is CASSLWTDTDTQYF. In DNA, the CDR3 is TGCGCCAGCAGCTTGTGGACAGACACAGATACGCAGTATTTT. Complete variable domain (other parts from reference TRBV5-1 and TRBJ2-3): KAGVTQTPRYLIKTRGQQVTLSCSPISGHRSVSWYQQTPGQGLQFLFEYFSETQRNKGNFPGRFSGRQFSNSRSEMNVSTLELGDSALYLCASSLWTDTDTQYFGPGTRLTVL.

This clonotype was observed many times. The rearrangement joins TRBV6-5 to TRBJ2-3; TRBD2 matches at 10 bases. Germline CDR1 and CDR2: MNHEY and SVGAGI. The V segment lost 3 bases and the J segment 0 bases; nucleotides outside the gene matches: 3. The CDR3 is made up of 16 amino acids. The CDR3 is CASSYVLAGSTDTQYF. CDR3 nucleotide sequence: TGTGCCAGCAGTTATGTACTAGCGGGGAGCACAGATACGCAGTATTTT.

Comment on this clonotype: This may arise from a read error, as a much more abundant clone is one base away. This chain's CDR3 is CASSLGQAGSYEQYF. CDR3 bases: TGCGCCAGCAGCCTCGGACAGGCGGGCTCCTACGAGCAGTACTTC. The chain carries TRBV5-1 and TRBJ2-7, with TRBD1 identical over 7 bases. Per the germline V gene, CDR1 is SGHRS and CDR2 is YFSETQ. There are 15 residues in the CDR3. Trimming at V came to 4 bases and at J to 0 bases, leaving 7 bases not matched to a gene. The full variable domain, with the rest looked up from reference TRBV5-1 and TRBJ2-7, is KAGVTQTPRYLIKTRGQQVTLSCSPISGHRSVSWYQQTPGQGLQFLFEYFSETQRNKGNFPGRFSGRQFSNSRSEMNVSTLELGDSALYLCASSLGQAGSYEQYFGPGTRLTVT.

DNA for the CDR3: TGTGCCAGTATGGAGGGACAGGGGGCCAAAAACATTCAGTACTTC. Translated, it gives CASMEGQGAKNIQYF. This chain links TRBV19 with TRBJ2-4, with 10 bases that match TRBD1. The CDR3 runs 15 residues. The junction had 4 bases not matched to a gene; V was cut back by 7 bases and J by 1 base. Looked up from germline, CDR1 is LNHDA and CDR2 is SQIVND (reference sequence).

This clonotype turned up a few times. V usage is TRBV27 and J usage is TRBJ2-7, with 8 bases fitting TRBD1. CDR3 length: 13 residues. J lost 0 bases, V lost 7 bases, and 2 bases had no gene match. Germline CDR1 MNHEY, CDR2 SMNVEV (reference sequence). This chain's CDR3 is CASTTGGSYEQYF. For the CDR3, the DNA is TGTGCCAGCACCACAGGGGGCTCCTACGAGCAGTACTTC.

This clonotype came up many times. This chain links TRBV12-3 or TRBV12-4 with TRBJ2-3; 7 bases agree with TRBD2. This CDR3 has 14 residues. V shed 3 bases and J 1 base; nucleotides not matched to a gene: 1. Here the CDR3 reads CASSFTSGTDTQYF. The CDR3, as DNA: TGTGCCAGCAGTTTTACTAGCGGCACAGATACGCAGTATTTT.

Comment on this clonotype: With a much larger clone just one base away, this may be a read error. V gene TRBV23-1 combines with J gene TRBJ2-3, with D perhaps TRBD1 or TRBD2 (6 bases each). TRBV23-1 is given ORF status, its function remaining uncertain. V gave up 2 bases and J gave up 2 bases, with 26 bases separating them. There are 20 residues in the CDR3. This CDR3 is CASSQQMGTGGYSFTDTQYF. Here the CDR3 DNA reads TGCGCCAGCAGTCAACAAATGGGGACTGGGGGCTATAGCTTCACAGATACGCAGTATTTT.

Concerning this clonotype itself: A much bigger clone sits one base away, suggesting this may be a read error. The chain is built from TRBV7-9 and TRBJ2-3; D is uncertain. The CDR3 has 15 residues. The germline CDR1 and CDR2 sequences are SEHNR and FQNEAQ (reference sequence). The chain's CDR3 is CVSSLVLPSTDTQYF. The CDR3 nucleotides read TGTGTCAGCAGCTTAGTCCTGCCTAGCACAGATACGCAGTATTTT.

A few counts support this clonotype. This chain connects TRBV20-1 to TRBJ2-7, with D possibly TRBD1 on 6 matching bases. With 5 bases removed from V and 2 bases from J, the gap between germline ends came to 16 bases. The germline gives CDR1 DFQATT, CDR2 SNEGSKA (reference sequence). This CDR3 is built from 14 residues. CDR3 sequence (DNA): TGCAGTGCTGAAAGCCTGGGGGCGCCCTACGAGCAGTACTTC. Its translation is CSAESLGAPYEQYF.

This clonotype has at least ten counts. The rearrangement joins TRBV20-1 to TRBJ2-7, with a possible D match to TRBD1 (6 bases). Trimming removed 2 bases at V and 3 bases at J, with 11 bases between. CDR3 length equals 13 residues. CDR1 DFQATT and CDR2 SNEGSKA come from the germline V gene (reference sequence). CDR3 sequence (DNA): TGCAGTGCTAGATGGGACACCTTCTACGAGCAGTACTTC. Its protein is CSARWDTFYEQYF.

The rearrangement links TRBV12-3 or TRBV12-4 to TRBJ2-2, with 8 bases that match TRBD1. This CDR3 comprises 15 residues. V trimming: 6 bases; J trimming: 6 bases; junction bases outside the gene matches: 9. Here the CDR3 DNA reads TGTGCCAGCAGACACGGACAGGGATTGGCCGGGGAGCTGTTTTTT. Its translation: CASRHGQGLAGELFF.

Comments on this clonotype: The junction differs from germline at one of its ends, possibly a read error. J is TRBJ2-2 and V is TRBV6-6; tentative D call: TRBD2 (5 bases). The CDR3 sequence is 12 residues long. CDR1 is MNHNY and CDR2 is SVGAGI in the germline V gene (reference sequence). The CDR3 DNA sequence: TGTGCCAGCAACGACGATTCCGGGGAGCTGCTTTTT. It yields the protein CASNDDSGELLF.

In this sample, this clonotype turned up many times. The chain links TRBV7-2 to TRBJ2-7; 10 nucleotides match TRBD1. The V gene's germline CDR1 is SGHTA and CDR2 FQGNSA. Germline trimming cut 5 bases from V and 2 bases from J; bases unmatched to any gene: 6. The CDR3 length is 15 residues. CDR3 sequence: CASSTTGTGAYEQYF. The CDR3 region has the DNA TGTGCCAGCAGCACGACCGGGACAGGGGCCTACGAGCAGTACTTC.

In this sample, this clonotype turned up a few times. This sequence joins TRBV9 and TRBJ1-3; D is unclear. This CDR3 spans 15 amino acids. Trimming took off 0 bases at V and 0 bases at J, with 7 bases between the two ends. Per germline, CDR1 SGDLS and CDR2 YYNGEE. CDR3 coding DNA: TGTGCCAGCAGCGTAGATCCACGCTCTGGAAACACCATATATTTT. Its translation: CASSVDPRSGNTIYF.

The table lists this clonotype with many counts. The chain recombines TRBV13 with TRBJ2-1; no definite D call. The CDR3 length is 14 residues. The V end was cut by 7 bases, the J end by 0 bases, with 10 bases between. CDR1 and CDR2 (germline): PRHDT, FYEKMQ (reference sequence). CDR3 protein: CASTLGHSYNEQFF. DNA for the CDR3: TGTGCCAGCACGCTGGGCCACTCCTACAATGAGCAGTTCTTC.

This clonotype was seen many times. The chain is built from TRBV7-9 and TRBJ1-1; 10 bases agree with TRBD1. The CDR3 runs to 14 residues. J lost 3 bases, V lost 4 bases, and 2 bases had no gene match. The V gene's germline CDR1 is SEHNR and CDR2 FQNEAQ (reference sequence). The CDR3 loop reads CASSWGTGDTEAFF. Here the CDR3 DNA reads TGTGCCAGCAGCTGGGGGACAGGGGACACTGAAGCTTTCTTT.

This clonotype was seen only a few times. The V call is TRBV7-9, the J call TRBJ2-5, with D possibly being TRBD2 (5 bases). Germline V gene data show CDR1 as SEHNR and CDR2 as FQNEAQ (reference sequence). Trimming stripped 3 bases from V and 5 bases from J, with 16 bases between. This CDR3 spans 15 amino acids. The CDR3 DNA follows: TGTGCCAGCAGCTTTTTGGTCTCCACGGGGGAGACCCAGTACTTC. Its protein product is CASSFLVSTGETQYF.

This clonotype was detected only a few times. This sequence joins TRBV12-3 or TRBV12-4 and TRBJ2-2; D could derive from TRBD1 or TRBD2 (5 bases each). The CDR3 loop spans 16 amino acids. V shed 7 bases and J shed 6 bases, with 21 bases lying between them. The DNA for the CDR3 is TGTGCCAGCACCCGCCCCGGGACCAATACCGCCGGGGAGCTGTTTTTT. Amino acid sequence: CASTRPGTNTAGELFF.

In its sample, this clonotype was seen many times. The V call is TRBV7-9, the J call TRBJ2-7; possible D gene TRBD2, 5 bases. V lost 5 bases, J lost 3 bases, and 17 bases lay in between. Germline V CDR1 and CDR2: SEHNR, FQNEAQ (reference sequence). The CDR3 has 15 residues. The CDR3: CASSPAAGGYYEQYF. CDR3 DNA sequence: TGTGCCAGCAGCCCAGCCGCGGGCGGGTACTACGAGCAGTACTTC. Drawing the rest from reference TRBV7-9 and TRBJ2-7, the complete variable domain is DTGVSQNPRHKITKRGQNVTFRCDPISEHNRLYWYRQTLGQGPEFLTYFQNEAQLEKSRLLSDRFSAERPKGSFSTLEIQRTEQGDSAMYLCASSPAAGGYYEQYFGPGTRLTVT.

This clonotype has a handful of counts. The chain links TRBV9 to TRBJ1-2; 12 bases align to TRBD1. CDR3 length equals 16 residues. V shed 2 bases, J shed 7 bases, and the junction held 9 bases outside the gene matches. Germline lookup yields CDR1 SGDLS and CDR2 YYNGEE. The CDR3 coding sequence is TGTGCCAGCAGCGTTTTCGAAGGGACAGGGGGCTCTGGCTACACCTTC. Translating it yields CASSVFEGTGGSGYTF.

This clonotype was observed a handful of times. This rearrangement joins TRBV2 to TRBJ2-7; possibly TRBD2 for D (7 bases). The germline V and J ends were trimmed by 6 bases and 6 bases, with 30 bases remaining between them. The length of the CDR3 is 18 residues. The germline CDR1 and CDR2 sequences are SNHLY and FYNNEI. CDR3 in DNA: TGTGCCAGCAGCCCTACGATGGCGGGGGCCAACCTGCGTCGCGAGCAGTACTTC. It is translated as CASSPTMAGANLRREQYF.

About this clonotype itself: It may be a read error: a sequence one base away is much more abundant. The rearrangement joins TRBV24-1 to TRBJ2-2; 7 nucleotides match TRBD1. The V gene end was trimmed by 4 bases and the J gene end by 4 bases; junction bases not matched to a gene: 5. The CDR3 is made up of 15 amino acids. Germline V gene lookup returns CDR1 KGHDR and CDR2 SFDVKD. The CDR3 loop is CATSDPQGTTGELFF. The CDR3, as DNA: TGTGCCACCAGTGACCCACAGGGGACCACCGGGGAGCTGTTTTTT.

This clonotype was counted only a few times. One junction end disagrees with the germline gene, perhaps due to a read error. CDR3 sequence: CASSLAGGGTNNAQFF. The CDR3 nucleotides read TGTGCCAGCAGCTTAGCGGGCGGGGGCACCAACAATGCGCAGTTCTTC. This chain joins TRBV7-9 and TRBJ2-1, with D tentatively TRBD2 (7 bases). This CDR3 region has 16 residues. Germline V gene sequence: CDR1 SEHNR, CDR2 FQNEAQ (reference sequence).

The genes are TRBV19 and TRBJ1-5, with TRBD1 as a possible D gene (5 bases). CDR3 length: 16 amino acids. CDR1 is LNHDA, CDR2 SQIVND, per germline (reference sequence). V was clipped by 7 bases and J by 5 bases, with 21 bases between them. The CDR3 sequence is CASMWKTGRSYQPQHF. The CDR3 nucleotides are TGTGCCAGTATGTGGAAAACGGGACGGAGCTATCAGCCCCAGCATTTT.

In DNA, the CDR3 is TGTGCCAGCAGCGTATGGACTAGCGGGAGTCAACACGAGCAGTACTTC. Translating it yields CASSVWTSGSQHEQYF. V is TRBV11-1 and J is TRBJ2-7; 13 bases fit TRBD2. The germline V gene encodes CDR1 SGHAT and CDR2 FQDESV (reference sequence). This CDR3 is built from 16 residues. The V segment lost 5 bases and the J segment 5 bases; nucleotides outside the gene matches: 9.

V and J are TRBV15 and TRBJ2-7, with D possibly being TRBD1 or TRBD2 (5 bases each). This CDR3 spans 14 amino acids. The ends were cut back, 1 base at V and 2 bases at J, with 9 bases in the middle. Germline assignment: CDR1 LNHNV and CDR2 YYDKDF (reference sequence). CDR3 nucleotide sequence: TGTGCCACCAGCAGAGCTAGGGACGCCTACGAGCAGTACTTC. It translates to CATSRARDAYEQYF.

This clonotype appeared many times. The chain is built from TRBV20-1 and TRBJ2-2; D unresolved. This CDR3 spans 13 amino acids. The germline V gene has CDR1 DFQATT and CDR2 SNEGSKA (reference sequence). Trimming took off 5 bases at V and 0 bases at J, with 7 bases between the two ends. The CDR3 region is CSAQLANTGELFF. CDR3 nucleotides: TGCAGTGCTCAGTTAGCGAACACCGGGGAGCTGTTTTTT.

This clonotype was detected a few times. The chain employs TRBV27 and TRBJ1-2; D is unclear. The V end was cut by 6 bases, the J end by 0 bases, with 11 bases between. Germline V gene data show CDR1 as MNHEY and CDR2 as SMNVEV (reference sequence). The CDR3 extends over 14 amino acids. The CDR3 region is CASSSISANYGYTF. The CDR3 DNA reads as TGTGCCAGCAGCTCCATCAGCGCTAACTATGGCTACACCTTC.

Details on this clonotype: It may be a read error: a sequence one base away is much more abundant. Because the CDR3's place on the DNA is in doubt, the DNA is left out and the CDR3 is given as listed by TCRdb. CDR3 protein: CSVAAGANEQSF. The chain is built from TRBV29-1 and TRBJ2-1; TRBD1, as called in the table, went unchecked against the DNA. The CDR3 is 12 amino acids long, termini counted. The germline gives CDR1 SQVTM, CDR2 ANQGSEA.